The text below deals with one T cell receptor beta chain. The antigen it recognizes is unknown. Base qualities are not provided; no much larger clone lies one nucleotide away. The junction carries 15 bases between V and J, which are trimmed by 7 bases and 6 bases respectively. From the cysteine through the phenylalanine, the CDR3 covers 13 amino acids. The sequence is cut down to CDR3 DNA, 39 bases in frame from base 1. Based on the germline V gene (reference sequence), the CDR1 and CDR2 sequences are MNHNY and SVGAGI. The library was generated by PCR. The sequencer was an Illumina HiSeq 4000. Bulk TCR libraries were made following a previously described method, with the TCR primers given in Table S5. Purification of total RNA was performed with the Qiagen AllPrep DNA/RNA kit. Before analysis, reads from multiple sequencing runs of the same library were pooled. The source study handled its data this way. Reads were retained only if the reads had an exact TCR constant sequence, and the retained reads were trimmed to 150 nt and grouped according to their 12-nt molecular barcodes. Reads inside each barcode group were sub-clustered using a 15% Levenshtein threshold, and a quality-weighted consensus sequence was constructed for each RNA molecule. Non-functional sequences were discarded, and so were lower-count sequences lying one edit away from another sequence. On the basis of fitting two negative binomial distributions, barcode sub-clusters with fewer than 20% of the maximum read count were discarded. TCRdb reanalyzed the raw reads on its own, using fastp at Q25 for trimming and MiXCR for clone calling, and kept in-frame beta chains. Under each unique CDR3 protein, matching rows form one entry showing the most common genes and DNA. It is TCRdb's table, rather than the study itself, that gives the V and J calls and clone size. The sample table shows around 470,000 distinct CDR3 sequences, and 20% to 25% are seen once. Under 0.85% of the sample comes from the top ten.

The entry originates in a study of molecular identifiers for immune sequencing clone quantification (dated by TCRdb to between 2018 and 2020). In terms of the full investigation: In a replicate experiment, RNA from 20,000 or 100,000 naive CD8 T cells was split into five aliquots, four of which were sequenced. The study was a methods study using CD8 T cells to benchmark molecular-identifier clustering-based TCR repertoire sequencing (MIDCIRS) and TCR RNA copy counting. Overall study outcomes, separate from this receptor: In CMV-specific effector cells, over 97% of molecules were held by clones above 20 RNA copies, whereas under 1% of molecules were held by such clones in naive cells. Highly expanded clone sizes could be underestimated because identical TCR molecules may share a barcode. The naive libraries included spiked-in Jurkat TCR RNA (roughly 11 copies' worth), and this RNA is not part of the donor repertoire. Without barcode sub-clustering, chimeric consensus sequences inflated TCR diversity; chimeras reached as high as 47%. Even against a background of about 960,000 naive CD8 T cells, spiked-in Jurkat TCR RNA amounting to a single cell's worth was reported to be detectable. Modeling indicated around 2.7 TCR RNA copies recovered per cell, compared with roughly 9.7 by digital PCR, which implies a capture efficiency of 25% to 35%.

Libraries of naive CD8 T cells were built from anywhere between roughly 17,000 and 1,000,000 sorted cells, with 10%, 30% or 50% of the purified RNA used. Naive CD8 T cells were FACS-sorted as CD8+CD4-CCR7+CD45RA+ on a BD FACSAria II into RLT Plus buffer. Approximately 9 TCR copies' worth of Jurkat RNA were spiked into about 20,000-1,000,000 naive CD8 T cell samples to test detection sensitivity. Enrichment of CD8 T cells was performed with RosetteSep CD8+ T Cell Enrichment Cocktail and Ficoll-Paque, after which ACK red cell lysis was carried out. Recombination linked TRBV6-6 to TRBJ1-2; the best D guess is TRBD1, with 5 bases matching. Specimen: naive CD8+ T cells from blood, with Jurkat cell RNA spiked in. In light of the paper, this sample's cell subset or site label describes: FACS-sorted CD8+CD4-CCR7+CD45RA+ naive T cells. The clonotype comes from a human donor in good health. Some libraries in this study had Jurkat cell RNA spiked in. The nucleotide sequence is TGTGCCAGCACCATGAGGGGTCCGGATGGCTACACCTTC. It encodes CASTMRGPDGYTF.